A selection of T cell receptor beta chains follows, all from one sample in a study of blood T cell repertoires in COVID-19. Measured with immunoSEQ multiplex PCR; TCRdb has only the in-frame clones, and not every one. The sample lists under 300,000 clones; 86% were seen once. The sequenced sample was peripheral blood. The receptor set was obtained from a man in his thirties or forties who had recovered from COVID-19. The CDR3 runs from the conserved cysteine through the conserved F or W. D genes are given only for firm matches. Where a row states a size, it is once, few, many or the class of an expanded clone; other rows omit it.

v_gene	abundance	d_gene	j_gene	CDR3nt	CDR3aa
TRBV7-9	NA	NA	TRBJ2-7	TGTGCCAGCAGCTTAGGAGGGAGTGGAAAGTACTTC	CASSLGGSGKYF
TRBV5-6	NA	NA	TRBJ1-1	TGTGCCAGCAGTTTAACAGGGCTAGGTGCTTTCTTT	CASSLTGLGAFF
TRBV27	NA	NA	TRBJ1-2	TGTGCCAGCAGTTTATATTCGGGAGCTAACTATGGCTACACCTTC	CASSLYSGANYGYTF
TRBV18	NA	TRBD2	TRBJ2-3	TGTGCCAGCTCACCATTTGCTAGCGGGGGGGCCCCGGATACGCAGTATTTT	CASSPFASGGAPDTQYF
TRBV7-9	NA	TRBD1	TRBJ2-6	TGTGCCAGCCCGCCAGGACAGGGGCGGTCTGGGGCCAACGTCCTGACTTTC	CASPPGQGRSGANVLTF
TRBV12-3/TRBV12-4	NA	NA	TRBJ1-2	TGTGCCAGCAGTTTATCCAGTTATGGCTACACCTTC	CASSLSSYGYTF
TRBV27	NA	TRBD1	TRBJ1-6	TGTGCCAGCAGTTGGACAGGGGATTCACCCCTCCACTTT	CASSWTGDSPLHF
TRBV5-5	NA	NA	TRBJ2-1	TGTGCCAGCAGCACGACAGTTACTTGGAATGAGCAGTTCTTC	CASSTTVTWNEQFF
TRBV7-9	many	TRBD1	TRBJ1-2	TGTGCCAGCAGCCCGGACAGGGTGAATGGCTACACCTTC	CASSPDRVNGYTF
TRBV19	NA	NA	TRBJ1-1	TGTGCCAGTAGTGACCACAGGGTCAGGAACACTGAAGCTTTCTTT	CASSDHRVRNTEAFF
TRBV7-9	NA	NA	TRBJ2-7	TGTGCCAGCAGCGAACCCGCCACGGCGGCGCACTCCTACGAGCAGTACTTC	CASSEPATAAHSYEQYF
TRBV6-5	NA	TRBD1	TRBJ1-1	TGTGCCAGCAGGCCGGACAGGGGGCCTAAGACTGAAGCTTTCTTT	CASRPDRGPKTEAFF
TRBV6-5	NA	TRBD1	TRBJ1-1	TGTGCCAGCAGTCAATCCGGCAGGGGGTTTACTGAAGCTTTCTTT	CASSQSGRGFTEAFF
TRBV5-1	NA	TRBD2	TRBJ2-3	TGCGCCAGCAGCCCGCGCACTAGCGGGGCCACAGATACGCAGTATTTT	CASSPRTSGATDTQYF
TRBV16	once	NA	TRBJ2-2	TGTGCCAGCAGCCAATCGGCACAGGCGCACACCGGGGAGCTGTTTTTT	CASSQSAQAHTGELFF
TRBV11-2	once	NA	TRBJ1-2	TGTGCCAGCAGCTTAGGCGAGAACTATGGCTACACCTTC	CASSLGENYGYTF
TRBV18	NA	TRBD1	TRBJ1-1	TGTGCCAGCTCGCCGTTACAGGGGTTGGACACTGAAGCTTTCTTT	CASSPLQGLDTEAFF
TRBV13	NA	NA	TRBJ1-2	TGTGCCAGCAGCTTGTCAGGGGAATATGGCTACACCTTC	CASSLSGEYGYTF
TRBV10-1	NA	NA	TRBJ1-5	TGCGCCACCCTTAGGGGCGGGGATAGCAATCAGCCCCAGCATTTT	CATLRGGDSNQPQHF
TRBV30	NA	TRBD1	TRBJ2-2	TGTGCCTGGAGAGTCAGGGGGCGAGGGACCGGGGAGCTGTTTTTT	CAWRVRGRGTGELFF
TRBV5-1	NA	TRBD1	TRBJ2-7	TGCGCCAGTAAGACGACAGGGAGCTCCTACGAGCAGTACTTC	CASKTTGSSYEQYF
TRBV7-8	NA	TRBD2	TRBJ2-7	TGTGCCAGCAGCTTAGCGGTAGCGGGGTCCTCCTACGAGCAGTACTTC	CASSLAVAGSSYEQYF
TRBV7-9	NA	NA	TRBJ1-1	TGTGCCAGCACTCCAATACAGCCCATGAACACTGAAGCTTTCTTT	CASTPIQPMNTEAFF
TRBV11-2	NA	NA	TRBJ2-5	TGTGCCAGCAGCTTAGATCGAGTGGCAGGGAGGGAGACCCAGTACTTC	CASSLDRVAGRETQYF
TRBV29-1	NA	NA	TRBJ2-7	TGCAGCGTTGTCAGGACAGTAGGCGAGCAGTACTTC	CSVVRTVGEQYF
TRBV6-6	NA	TRBD1	TRBJ2-7	TGTGCCAGCAGTCAACCCACACAGGGGACCTACGAGCAGTACTTC	CASSQPTQGTYEQYF
TRBV27	NA	TRBD1	TRBJ2-7	TGTGCCAGCAGCCCGGGGACAGGGTGGAAGTACGAGCAGTACTTC	CASSPGTGWKYEQYF
TRBV5-5	NA	TRBD1	TRBJ1-1	TGTGCCAGCACTTACGGACAGGGGGGGACTGAAGCTTTCTTT	CASTYGQGGTEAFF
TRBV9	once	TRBD1	TRBJ1-5	TGTGCCAGCAGCGGAGGGACAGACAATCAGCCCCAGCATTTT	CASSGGTDNQPQHF
TRBV6-5	few	NA	TRBJ2-3	TGTGCCAGCAGGTTTAGGGGTGGCACAGATACGCAGTATTTT	CASRFRGGTDTQYF
TRBV9	many	NA	TRBJ1-5	TGTGCCCCAGGGTCCTTACAGGGAATATTTCAGCCCCAGCATTTT	CAPGSLQGIFQPQHF
TRBV6-5	NA	TRBD1	TRBJ2-7	TGTGCCGGCCGAGGGACAGGGACCTACGAGCAGTACTTC	CAGRGTGTYEQYF
TRBV4-3	NA	NA	TRBJ2-1	TGCGCCAGCAGCCAAGTGGCAGGGTTCGCCTATGAGCAGTTCTTC	CASSQVAGFAYEQFF
TRBV19	NA	NA	TRBJ2-2	TGTGCCAGTAAGGGCCAGGGTGGCGGGGAGCTGTTTTTT	CASKGQGGGELFF
TRBV18	NA	NA	TRBJ2-7	TGTGCCAGCTCACCACGGAACAGGAGCTCCTACGAGCAGTACTTC	CASSPRNRSSYEQYF
TRBV7-6	NA	NA	TRBJ2-3	TGTGCCAGCAGCTTATCGGCGGGGAGCACAGATACGCAGTATTTT	CASSLSAGSTDTQYF
TRBV27	NA	NA	TRBJ1-6	TGTGCCAGCAGTGAATTCTCCGGTTATAATTCACCCCTCCACTTT	CASSEFSGYNSPLHF
TRBV3-1/TRBV3-2	NA	NA	TRBJ2-5	TGTGCCAGCAGCCAACTGGCCAATCAAGAGACCCAGTACTTC	CASSQLANQETQYF
TRBV7-2	NA	TRBD1	TRBJ2-2	TGTGCCAGCAGCTTAGGACAGGGGGACGCCGGGGAGCTGTTTTTT	CASSLGQGDAGELFF
TRBV5-1	NA	NA	TRBJ1-1	TGCGCCAGCTTCCTTTCGACAGGAACCTTGAACACTGAAGCTTTCTTT	CASFLSTGTLNTEAFF
TRBV3-1/TRBV3-2	NA	NA	TRBJ1-6	TGTGCCAGCAGCCCTCGCCGGGATTCACCCCTCCACTTT	CASSPRRDSPLHF
TRBV12-3/TRBV12-4	NA	TRBD2	TRBJ2-5	TGTGCCAGCAGTTTCGGGGGGGAGGAGACCCAGTACTTC	CASSFGGEETQYF
TRBV12-5	NA	NA	TRBJ2-3	TGTGCTAGTGGCGTAGTAATTCCGCAGTATTTT	CASGVVIPQYF
TRBV6-5	NA	NA	TRBJ1-5	TGTGCCAGCAGTTACCTGGCAGGGGTAAATCAGCCCCAGCATTTT	CASSYLAGVNQPQHF
TRBV7-2	NA	TRBD2	TRBJ2-3	TGTGCCAGCAGCAGTGGACTAGCGGGGGGTACAGATACGCAGTATTTT	CASSSGLAGGTDTQYF
TRBV6-6	NA	TRBD1	TRBJ2-7	TGTGCCAGCAGTTACCTCGCGGGACAGGGCGTCCACGAGCAGTACTTC	CASSYLAGQGVHEQYF
TRBV18	NA	NA	TRBJ1-1	TGTGCCAGCTCACCGAACGGAGGGGACACTGAAGCTTTCTTT	CASSPNGGDTEAFF
TRBV30	NA	TRBD1	TRBJ1-4	TGTGCCTGGAGTACCCAGGGCAGGGGGAGGGAAAAACTGTTTTTT	CAWSTQGRGREKLFF